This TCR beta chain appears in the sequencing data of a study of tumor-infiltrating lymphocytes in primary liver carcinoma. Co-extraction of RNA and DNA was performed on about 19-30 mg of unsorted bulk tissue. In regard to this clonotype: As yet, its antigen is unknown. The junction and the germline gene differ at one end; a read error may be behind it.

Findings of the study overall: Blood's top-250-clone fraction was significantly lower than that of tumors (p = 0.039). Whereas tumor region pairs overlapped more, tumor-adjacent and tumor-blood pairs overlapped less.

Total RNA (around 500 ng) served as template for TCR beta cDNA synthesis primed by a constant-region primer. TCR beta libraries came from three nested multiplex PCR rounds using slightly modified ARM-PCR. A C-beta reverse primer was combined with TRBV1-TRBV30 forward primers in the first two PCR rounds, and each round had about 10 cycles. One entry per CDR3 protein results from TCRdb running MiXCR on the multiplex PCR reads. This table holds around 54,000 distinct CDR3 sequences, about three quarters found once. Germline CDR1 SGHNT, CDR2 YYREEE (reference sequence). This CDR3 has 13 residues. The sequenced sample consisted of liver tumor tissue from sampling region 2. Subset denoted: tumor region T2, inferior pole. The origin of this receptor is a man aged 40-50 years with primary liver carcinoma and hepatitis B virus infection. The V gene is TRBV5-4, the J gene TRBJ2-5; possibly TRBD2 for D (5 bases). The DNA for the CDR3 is TGTGTCAGCAGCCGGGATAGGCAAGAGACCCAGTACTTC. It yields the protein CVSSRDRQETQYF.